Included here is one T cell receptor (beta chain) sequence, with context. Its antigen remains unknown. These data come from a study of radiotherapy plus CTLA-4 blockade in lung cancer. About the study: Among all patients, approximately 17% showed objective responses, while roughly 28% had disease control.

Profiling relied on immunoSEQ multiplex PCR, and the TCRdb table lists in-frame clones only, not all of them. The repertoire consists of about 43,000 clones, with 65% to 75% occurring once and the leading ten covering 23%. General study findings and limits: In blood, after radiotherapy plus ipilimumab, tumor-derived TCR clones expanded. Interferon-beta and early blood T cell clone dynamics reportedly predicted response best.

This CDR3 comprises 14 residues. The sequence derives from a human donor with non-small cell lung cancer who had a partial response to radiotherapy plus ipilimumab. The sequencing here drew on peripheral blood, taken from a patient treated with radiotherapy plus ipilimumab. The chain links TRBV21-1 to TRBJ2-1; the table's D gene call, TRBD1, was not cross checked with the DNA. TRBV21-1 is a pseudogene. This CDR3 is CASSELRDNNEQFF. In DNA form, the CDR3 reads TGTGCCAGCAGCGAACTTCGGGACAACAATGAGCAGTTCTTC.